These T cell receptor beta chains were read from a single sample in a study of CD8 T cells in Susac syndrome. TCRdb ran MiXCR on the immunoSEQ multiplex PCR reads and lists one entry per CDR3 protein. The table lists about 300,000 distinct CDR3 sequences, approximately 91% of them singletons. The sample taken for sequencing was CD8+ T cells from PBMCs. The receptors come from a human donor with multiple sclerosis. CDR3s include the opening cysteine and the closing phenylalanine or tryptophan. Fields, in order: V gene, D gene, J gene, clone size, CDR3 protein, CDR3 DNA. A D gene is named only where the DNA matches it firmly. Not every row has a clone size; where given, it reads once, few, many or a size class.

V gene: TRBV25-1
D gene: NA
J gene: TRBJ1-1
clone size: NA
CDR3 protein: CASSSQEGSPEAFF
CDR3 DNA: TGTGCCAGCTCCTCCCAGGAGGGAAGCCCTGAAGCTTTCTTT

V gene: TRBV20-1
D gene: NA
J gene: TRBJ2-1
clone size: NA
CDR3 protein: CSAVVPETSYNEQFF
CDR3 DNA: TGCAGTGCTGTGGTACCGGAGACCTCCTACAATGAGCAGTTCTTC

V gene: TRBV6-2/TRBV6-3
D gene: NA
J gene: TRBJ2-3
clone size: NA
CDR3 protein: CASSLLGINTQYF
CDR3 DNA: TGTGCCAGCAGCTTGCTAGGCATTAATACGCAGTATTTT

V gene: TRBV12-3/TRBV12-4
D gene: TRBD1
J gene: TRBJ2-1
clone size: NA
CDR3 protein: CASSPHGTGPDNEQFF
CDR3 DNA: TGTGCCAGCAGTCCCCACGGGACAGGGCCTGACAATGAGCAGTTCTTC

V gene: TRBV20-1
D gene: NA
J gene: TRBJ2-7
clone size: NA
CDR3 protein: CSARTPRTELSYEQYF
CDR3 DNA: TGCAGTGCTCGAACCCCTAGGACTGAACTCTCCTACGAGCAGTACTTC

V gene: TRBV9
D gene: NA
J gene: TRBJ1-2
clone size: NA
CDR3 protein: CASSTRWGGGYGYTF
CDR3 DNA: TGTGCCAGCAGTACGAGATGGGGGGGCGGCTATGGCTACACCTTC

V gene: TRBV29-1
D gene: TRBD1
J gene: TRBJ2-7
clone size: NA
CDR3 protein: CSASPGQFYEQYF
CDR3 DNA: TGCAGCGCGTCCCCGGGACAGTTCTACGAGCAGTACTTC

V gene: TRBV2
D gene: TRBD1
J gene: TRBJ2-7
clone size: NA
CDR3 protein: CASIGDRAHEQYF
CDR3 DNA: TGTGCCAGCATCGGGGACAGGGCCCACGAGCAGTACTTC

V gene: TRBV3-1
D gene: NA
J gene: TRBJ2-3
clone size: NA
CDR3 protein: CASSQEDVGLGADTQYF
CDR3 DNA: TGTGCCAGCAGCCAAGAAGATGTCGGTCTGGGAGCAGATACGCAGTATTTT

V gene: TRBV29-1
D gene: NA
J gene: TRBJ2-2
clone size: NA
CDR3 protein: CSVEDLGGELFF
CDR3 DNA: TGCAGCGTTGAAGATCTAGGCGGGGAGCTGTTTTTT

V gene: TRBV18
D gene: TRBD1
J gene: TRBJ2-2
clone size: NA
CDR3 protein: CASSTRDSGQGRTGELFF
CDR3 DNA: TGTGCCAGCTCGACACGGGATTCGGGACAGGGCCGTACCGGGGAGCTGTTTTTT

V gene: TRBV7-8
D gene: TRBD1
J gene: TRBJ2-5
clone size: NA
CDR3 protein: CASRSGTGGLETQYF
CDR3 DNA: TGTGCCAGCAGGTCCGGGACAGGGGGTTTAGAGACCCAGTACTTC

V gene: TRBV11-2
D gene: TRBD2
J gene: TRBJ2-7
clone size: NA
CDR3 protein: CASSLDGLAGYYEQYF
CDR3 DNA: TGTGCCAGCAGCTTAGATGGTCTAGCGGGTTACTACGAGCAGTACTTC

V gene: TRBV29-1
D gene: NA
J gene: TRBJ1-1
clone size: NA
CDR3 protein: CSVEVEYGNREAFF
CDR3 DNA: TGCAGCGTTGAAGTGGAATATGGTAACCGAGAAGCTTTCTTT

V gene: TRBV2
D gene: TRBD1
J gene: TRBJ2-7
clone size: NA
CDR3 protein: CASSEGQGRSYEQYF
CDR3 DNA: TGTGCCAGCAGTGAGGGACAGGGGCGATCCTACGAGCAGTACTTC

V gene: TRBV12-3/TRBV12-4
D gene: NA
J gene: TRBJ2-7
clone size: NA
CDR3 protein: CASSPGPSLYF
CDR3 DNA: TGTGCCAGCAGTCCAGGTCCCAGTCTGTACTTC

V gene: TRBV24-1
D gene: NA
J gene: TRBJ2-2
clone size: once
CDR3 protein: CATLPRDNTGELFF
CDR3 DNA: TGTGCCACCCTCCCCCGGGACAACACCGGGGAGCTGTTTTTT

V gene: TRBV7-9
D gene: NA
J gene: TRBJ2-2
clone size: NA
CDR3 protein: CASSPLEGRSTGELFF
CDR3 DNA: TGTGCCAGCAGCCCCCTCGAAGGGCGGAGCACCGGGGAGCTGTTTTTT

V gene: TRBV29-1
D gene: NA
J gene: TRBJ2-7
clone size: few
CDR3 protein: CSVDSGGMQYF
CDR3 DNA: TGCAGCGTTGACTCCGGCGGGATGCAGTACTTC

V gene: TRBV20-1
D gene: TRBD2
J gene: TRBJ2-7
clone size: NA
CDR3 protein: CSAHQGLASDEQYF
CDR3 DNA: TGCAGTGCCCATCAGGGACTAGCGTCGGACGAGCAGTACTTC

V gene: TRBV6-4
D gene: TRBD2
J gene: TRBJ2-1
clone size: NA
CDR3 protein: CASSETGTSGFNEQFF
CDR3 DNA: TGTGCCAGCAGCGAGACCGGGACTAGCGGTTTCAATGAGCAGTTCTTC

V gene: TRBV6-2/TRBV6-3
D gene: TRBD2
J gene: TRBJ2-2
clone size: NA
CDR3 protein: CASSYFASGGTGELFF
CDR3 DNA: TGTGCCAGCAGTTACTTTGCTAGCGGGGGTACCGGGGAGCTGTTTTTT

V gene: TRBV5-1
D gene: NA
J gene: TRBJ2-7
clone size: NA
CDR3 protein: CASSLDSPTSFYEQYF
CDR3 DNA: TGCGCCAGCAGCTTGGACAGTCCAACTAGTTTCTACGAGCAGTACTTC

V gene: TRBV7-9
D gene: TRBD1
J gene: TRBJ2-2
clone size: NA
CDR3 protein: CASSSLQGIAGELFF
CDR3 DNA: TGTGCCAGCAGCTCCCTACAGGGGATCGCCGGGGAGCTGTTTTTT

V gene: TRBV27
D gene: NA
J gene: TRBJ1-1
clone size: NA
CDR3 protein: CASSLYGPKDGAFF
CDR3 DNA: TGTGCCAGCAGTTTATACGGGCCGAAGGATGGAGCTTTCTTT

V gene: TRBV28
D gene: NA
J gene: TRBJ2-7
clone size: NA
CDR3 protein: CASLPGQIRGEQYF
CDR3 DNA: TGTGCCAGCCTTCCTGGACAAATCAGAGGGGAGCAGTACTTC

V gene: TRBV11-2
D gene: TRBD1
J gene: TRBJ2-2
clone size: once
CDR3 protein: CASSLVGQGNTGELFF
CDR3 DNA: TGTGCCAGCAGCTTAGTGGGACAGGGAAACACCGGGGAGCTGTTTTTT

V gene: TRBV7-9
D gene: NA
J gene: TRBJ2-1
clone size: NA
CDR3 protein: CASTPIPQRHREQFF
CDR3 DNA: TGTGCCAGCACCCCGATTCCGCAAAGACATCGGGAGCAGTTCTTC

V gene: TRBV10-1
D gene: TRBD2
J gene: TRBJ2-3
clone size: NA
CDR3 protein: CARALLAGGPTNTQYF
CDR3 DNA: TGCGCCAGGGCGCTACTAGCGGGAGGGCCAACGAATACGCAGTATTTT

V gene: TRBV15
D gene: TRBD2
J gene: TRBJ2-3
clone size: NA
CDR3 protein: CATSRVGGEGYF
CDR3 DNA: TGTGCCACCAGCAGAGTAGGCGGGGAGGGGTATTTT

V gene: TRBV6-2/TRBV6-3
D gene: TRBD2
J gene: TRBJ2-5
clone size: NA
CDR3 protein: CASSSLAGVETQYF
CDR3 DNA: TGTGCCAGCAGTTCCCTAGCGGGAGTGGAGACCCAGTACTTC

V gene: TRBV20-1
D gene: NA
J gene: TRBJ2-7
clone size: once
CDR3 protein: CSARPVQQGPYEQYF
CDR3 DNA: TGCAGTGCTAGGCCGGTCCAACAGGGACCCTACGAGCAGTACTTC

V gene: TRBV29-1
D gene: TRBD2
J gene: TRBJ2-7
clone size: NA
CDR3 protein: CSVGLAGGYEQYF
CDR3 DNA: TGCAGCGTTGGACTAGCGGGAGGCTACGAGCAGTACTTC

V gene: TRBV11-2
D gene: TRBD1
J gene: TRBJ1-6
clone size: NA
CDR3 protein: CASSLVGTASSYNSPLHF
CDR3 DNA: TGTGCCAGCAGCTTAGTGGGGACAGCGAGCTCCTATAATTCACCCCTCCACTTT

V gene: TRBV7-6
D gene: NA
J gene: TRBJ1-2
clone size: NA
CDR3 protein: CASSSYGSLQGGDGYTF
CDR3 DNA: TGTGCCAGCAGCTCTTACGGCTCGTTACAGGGAGGGGATGGCTACACCTTC

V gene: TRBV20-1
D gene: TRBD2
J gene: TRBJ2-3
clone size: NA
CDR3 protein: CSALSGTSGSSTDTQYF
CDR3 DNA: TGCAGTGCCCTTTCCGGGACTAGCGGGAGCAGCACAGATACGCAGTATTTT

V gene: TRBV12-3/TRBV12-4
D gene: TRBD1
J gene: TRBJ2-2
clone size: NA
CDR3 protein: CASRLTLGQGAGELFF
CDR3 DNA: TGTGCCAGCAGACTAACCTTGGGACAGGGCGCCGGGGAGCTGTTTTTT

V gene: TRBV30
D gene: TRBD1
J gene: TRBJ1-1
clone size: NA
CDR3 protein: CAWSIGTGTTEAFF
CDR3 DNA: TGTGCCTGGAGTATTGGGACAGGGACCACTGAAGCTTTCTTT

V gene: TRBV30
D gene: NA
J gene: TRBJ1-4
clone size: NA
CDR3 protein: CAWSVSEDNEKLFF
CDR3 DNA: TGTGCCTGGAGTGTTTCGGAAGATAATGAAAAACTGTTTTTT

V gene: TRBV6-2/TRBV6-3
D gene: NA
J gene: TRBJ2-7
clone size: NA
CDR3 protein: CATSRDTRAVLTYEQYF
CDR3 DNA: TGTGCCACTTCCCGGGACACGAGGGCTGTACTGACCTACGAGCAGTACTTC

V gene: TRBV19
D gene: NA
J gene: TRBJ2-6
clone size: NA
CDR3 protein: CASSMGTAANVLTF
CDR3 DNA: TGTGCCAGTAGTATGGGGACCGCCGCCAACGTCCTGACTTTC

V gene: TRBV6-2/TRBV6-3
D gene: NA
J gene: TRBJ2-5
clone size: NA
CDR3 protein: CASINTGRQTQYF
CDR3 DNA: TGTGCCAGCATCAACACAGGGAGGCAGACCCAGTACTTC

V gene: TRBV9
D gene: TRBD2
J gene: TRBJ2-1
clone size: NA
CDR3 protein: CASSGSGWGNEQFF
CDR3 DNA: TGTGCCAGCAGCGGTAGCGGGTGGGGAAATGAGCAGTTCTTC

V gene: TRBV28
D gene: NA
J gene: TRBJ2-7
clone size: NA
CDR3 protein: CASSLAPGLRYEQYF
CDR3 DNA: TGTGCCAGCAGCCTTGCGCCGGGACTGCGCTACGAGCAGTACTTC

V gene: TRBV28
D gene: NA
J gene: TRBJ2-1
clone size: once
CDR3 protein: CASSWTAEQYNEQFF
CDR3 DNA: TGTGCCAGCAGTTGGACGGCGGAACAATACAATGAGCAGTTCTTC

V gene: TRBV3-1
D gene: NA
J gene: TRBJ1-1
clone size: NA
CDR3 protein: CASSQTLNTEAFF
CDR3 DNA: TGTGCCAGCAGCCAGACGCTGAACACTGAAGCTTTCTTT

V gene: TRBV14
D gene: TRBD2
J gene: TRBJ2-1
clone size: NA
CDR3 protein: CASSPNSGRMYNEQFF
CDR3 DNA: TGTGCCAGCAGCCCAAATAGCGGGAGGATGTACAATGAGCAGTTCTTC

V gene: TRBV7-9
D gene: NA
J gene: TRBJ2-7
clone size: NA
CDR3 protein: CASSDTQEQYF
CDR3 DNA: TGTGCCAGCAGCGATACCCAGGAGCAGTACTTC

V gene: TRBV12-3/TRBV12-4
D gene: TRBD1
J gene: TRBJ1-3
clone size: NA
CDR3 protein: CASSLGTGGVGNTIYF
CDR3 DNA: TGTGCCAGCAGTTTAGGGACAGGGGGCGTCGGAAACACCATATATTTT

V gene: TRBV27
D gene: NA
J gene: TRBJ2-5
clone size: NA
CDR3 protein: CASRPDLEETQYF
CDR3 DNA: TGTGCCAGCAGGCCAGACCTAGAAGAGACCCAGTACTTC

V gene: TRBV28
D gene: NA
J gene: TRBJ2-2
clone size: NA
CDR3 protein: CASSFVRGTNTGELFF
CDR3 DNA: TGTGCCAGCAGTTTTGTGCGCGGGACCAACACCGGGGAGCTGTTTTTT

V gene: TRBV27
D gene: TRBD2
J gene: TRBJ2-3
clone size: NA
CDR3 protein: CASSFVAGYTDTQYF
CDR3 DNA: TGTGCCAGCAGTTTCGTAGCGGGTTACACAGATACGCAGTATTTT

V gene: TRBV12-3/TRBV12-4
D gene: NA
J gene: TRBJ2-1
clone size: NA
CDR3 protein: CASSLLTEQFF
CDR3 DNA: TGTGCCAGCAGTCTCCTCACTGAGCAGTTCTTC

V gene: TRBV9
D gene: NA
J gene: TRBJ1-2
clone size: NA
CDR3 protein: CASSGDGLVVEIHTF
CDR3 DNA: TGTGCCAGCAGCGGCGACGGACTCGTGGTAGAAATTCACACCTTC